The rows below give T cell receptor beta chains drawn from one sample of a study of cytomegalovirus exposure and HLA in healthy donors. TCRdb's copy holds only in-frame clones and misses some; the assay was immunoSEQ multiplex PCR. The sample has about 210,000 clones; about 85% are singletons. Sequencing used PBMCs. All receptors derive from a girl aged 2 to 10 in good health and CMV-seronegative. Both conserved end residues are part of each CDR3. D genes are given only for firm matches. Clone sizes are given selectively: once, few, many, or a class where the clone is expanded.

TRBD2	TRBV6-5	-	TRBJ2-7	TGTGCCAGCAGGACGGGCGGGAGCTCCTACGAGCAGTACTTC	CASRTGGSSYEQYF
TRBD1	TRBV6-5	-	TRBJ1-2	TGTGCCAGCAGGCCGGACAGGGGGCCGTTGTATGGCTACACCTTC	CASRPDRGPLYGYTF
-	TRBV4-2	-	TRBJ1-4	TGTGCCAGCAGCAGAAGAGGGTTAAGTGAAAAACTGTTTTTT	CASSRRGLSEKLFF
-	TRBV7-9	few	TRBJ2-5	TGTGCCAGCAGCTTAGATTTCAGGGTGGGGGAGACCCAGTACTTC	CASSLDFRVGETQYF
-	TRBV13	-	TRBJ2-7	TGTGCCAGCAGCTTGAGCTCCTACGAGCAGTACTTC	CASSLSSYEQYF
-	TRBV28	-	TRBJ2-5	TGTGCCAGCAGTTCTACAGGGTACCAAGAGACCCAGTACTTC	CASSSTGYQETQYF
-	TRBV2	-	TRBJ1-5	TGTGCCAGCACCGCCGCCGCGACAGTCAATCAGCCCCAGCATTTT	CASTAAATVNQPQHF
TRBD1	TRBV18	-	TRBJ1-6	TGTGCCAGCTCACGCGACAGGGGGCGGTCACCCCTCCACTTT	CASSRDRGRSPLHF
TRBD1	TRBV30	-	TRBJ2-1	TGTGCCTGGACCAACTGGGGCAGGGGGACCTACAATGAGCAGTTCTTC	CAWTNWGRGTYNEQFF
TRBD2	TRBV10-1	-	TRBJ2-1	TGCGCCAGCAGTGAGTCCTTAGCGGGAACATACAATGAGCAGTTCTTC	CASSESLAGTYNEQFF
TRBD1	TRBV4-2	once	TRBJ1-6	TGTGCCAGCAGCCTCCCTACCGGGACAGGGAGTAATTCACCCCTCCACTTT	CASSLPTGTGSNSPLHF
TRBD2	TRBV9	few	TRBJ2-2	TGTGCCAGCAGCCCTAGCGGGAGAAGCACCGGGGAGCTGTTTTTT	CASSPSGRSTGELFF
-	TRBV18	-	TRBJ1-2	TGTGCCAGCTCACCATCTGGCAGGGGTAACTATGGCTACACCTTC	CASSPSGRGNYGYTF
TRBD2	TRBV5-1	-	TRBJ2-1	TGCGCCAGCAGCCTTCTAGCGGGGAGTAGGGGCAATGAGCAGTTCTTC	CASSLLAGSRGNEQFF
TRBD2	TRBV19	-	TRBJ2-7	TGTGCCAGTAGTAGGGGACTAGCGGCTTTCTCCTACGAGCAGTACTTC	CASSRGLAAFSYEQYF
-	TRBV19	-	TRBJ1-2	TGTGCCAGTTCCCTTCGCTCCAAGGGGAACTATGGCTACACCTTC	CASSLRSKGNYGYTF
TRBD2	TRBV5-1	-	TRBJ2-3	TGCGCCAGCAGCCCGACTAGCGGCCAAAAAACAGATACGCAGTATTTT	CASSPTSGQKTDTQYF
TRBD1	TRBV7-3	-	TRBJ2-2	TGTGCCAGCAGCTTACAGGGGGCCGGGGAGCTGTTTTTT	CASSLQGAGELFF
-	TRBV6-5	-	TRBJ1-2	TGTGCCAGCAGGGCCAGGGCTCATGGCTACACCTTC	CASRARAHGYTF
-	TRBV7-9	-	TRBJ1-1	TGTTCCAGCAGCTTAGAACAGAACACTGAAGCTTTCTTT	CSSSLEQNTEAFF
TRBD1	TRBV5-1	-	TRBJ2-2	TGCGCCAGCAGCCTGCCTGAAATCCGGGACAGGAACACCGGGGAGCTGTGTTTT	CASSLPEIRDRNTGELCF
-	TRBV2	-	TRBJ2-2	TGTGCCAGCAGGAGGGGGAGTTCGGGCACCGGGGAGCTGTTTTTT	CASRRGSSGTGELFF
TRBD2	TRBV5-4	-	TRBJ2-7	TGTGCCAGCAGCCCGGCGGGGGTAGGAACTAACGAGCAGTACTTC	CASSPAGVGTNEQYF
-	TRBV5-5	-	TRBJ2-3	TGTGCCAGCAGCTTGGGAGCTAGCTGGACGAGCACAGATACGCAGTATTTT	CASSLGASWTSTDTQYF
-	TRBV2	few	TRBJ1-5	TGTGCCAGCAGGGGAGGATCTTTTAATCAGCCCCAGCATTTT	CASRGGSFNQPQHF
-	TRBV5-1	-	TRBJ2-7	TGCGCCAGCAGCCTCCCAAGTGGCCAGGGGACCTACGAGCAGTACTTC	CASSLPSGQGTYEQYF
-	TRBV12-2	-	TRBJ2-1	TGTGCAAGTCGCTTAGCTCCTCCGGGACTAGCAGGTTACAATGAGCAGTTCTTC	CASRLAPPGLAGYNEQFF
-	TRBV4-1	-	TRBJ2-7	TGCGCCAGCAGCCAAGATTTGCGGGACTACGAGCAGTACTTC	CASSQDLRDYEQYF
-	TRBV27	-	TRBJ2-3	TGTGCCAGCAGTTTATATGGGGGGAGATGGGATACGCAGTATTTT	CASSLYGGRWDTQYF
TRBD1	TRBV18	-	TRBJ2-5	TGTGCCAGCTCACCGATTGGTCCGGGACAGGGCCGAGAGACCCAGTACTTC	CASSPIGPGQGRETQYF
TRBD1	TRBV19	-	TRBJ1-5	TGTGCCAGTAGCCAGGGACAGGGCCTAGCAACGCAGCCCCAGCATTTT	CASSQGQGLATQPQHF
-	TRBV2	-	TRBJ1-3	TGTGCCAGCAATCTAGGTAGCGAACTAAACACCATATATTTT	CASNLGSELNTIYF
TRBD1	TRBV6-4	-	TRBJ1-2	TGTGCCACCAGACAGGGTGCAGGGCCCTACTATGGCTACACCTTC	CATRQGAGPYYGYTF
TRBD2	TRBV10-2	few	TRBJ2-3	TGCGCCAGCAGACTAGCGGGGCCCACAGATACGCAGTATTTT	CASRLAGPTDTQYF
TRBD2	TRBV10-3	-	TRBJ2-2	TGTGCCATCAGTGACACGGGAGGGGCCGGGGAGCTGTTTTTT	CAISDTGGAGELFF
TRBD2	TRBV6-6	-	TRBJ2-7	TGTGCCAGCAGTTACTCGGCTAGCGGGATGTACGAGCAGTACTTC	CASSYSASGMYEQYF
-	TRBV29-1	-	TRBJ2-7	TGCAGCGTTGCAGGGCCGATGTCCTACGAGCAGTACTTC	CSVAGPMSYEQYF
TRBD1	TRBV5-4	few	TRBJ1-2	TGTGCCAGCCACGGACAGGGGCATGGCTACACCTTC	CASHGQGHGYTF
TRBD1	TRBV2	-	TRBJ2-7	TGTGCCACAGGGACAGCTTACTACGAGCAGTACTTC	CATGTAYYEQYF
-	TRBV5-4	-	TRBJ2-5	TGTGCCAGCAGCTTGGGCGGCAGCCAAGAGACCCAGTACTTC	CASSLGGSQETQYF
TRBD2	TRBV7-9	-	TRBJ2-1	TGTGCCAGTGCTCCGGGAGTAGCGGGAGTCAATGAGCAGTTCTTC	CASAPGVAGVNEQFF
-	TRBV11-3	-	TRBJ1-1	TGTGCCAGCAGCCTTACTAGGACCACTGAAGCTTTCTTT	CASSLTRTTEAFF
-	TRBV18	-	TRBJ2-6	TGTGCCAGCTCACCAGGGGGGTCCGGGGCCAACGTCCTGACTTTC	CASSPGGSGANVLTF